Described below is a single TCR beta chain sequence and its context. Its antigen is not known. Only in-frame clones appear in the TCRdb table, and some are missing; sequencing was by immunoSEQ multiplex PCR. The sample lists 150,000 to 200,000 clones, 92% occurring once. V gave up 3 bases and J gave up 7 bases, with 15 bases separating them. The CDR3 is made up of 14 amino acids. Germline V gene data show CDR1 as KGHSH and CDR2 as LQKENI. This entry belongs to a study of T cell responses to AZD1222 COVID-19 vaccine. Study observations and caveats: It was only after the peak T cell response that any repertoires were sampled.

The sequencing here drew on peripheral blood, taken on day 0 of MenACWY control vaccination. V gene TRBV18 combines with J gene TRBJ1-2; perhaps TRBD1 as D (6 bases). This sequence originates from an adult in good health. The CDR3 sequence is CASSPPTGSGGYTF. CDR3 coding DNA: TGTGCCAGCTCACCTCCGACAGGCTCTGGTGGCTACACCTTC.